These T cell receptor beta chains were read from a single sample in a study of CD8 T cells in ankylosing spondylitis. TCRdb reprocessed the 5' RACE reads with MiXCR, giving one entry per CDR3 protein. The sample records under 450,000 distinct CDR3 sequences, approximately 17% being singletons. Sequencing was performed on blood, either unsorted or a sorted T cell fraction (not recorded which). The receptor source for this set is a male donor with ankylosing spondylitis. Both conserved end residues are part of each CDR3. The D gene is left open where the match is weak. Expanded clones are given a class, and other clones once, few, many or no size at all.

CDR3 DNA | CDR3 protein | J gene | D gene | V gene | clone size
TGTGCCAGCAGCCAAGATCTAACCGGGACAGGGAGGAATGAGCAGTTCTTC | CASSQDLTGTGRNEQFF | TRBJ2-1 | TRBD1 | TRBV4-2 | .
TGTGCCAGCAGTTACCTCGGGGGCGACACTGAAGCTTTCTTT | CASSYLGGDTEAFF | TRBJ1-1 | . | TRBV6-5 | many
TGTGCCAGCTCACCTGGGACAGTTCCCTACAATGAGCAGTTCTTC | CASSPGTVPYNEQFF | TRBJ2-1 | TRBD1 | TRBV18 | .
TGTGCCAGCAGCTTAGGACAGGGGGGTCACACTGAAGCTTTCTTT | CASSLGQGGHTEAFF | TRBJ1-1 | TRBD1 | TRBV7-2 | few
TGTGCCAGCAGCCCGAGCGGGAGGGCCCTTTACGAGCAGTACTTC | CASSPSGRALYEQYF | TRBJ2-7 | TRBD2 | TRBV14 | few
TGCAGCGGTCTCAGGGGGACAGATACGCAGTATTTT | CSGLRGTDTQYF | TRBJ2-3 | TRBD1 | TRBV29-1 | .
TGTGCCAGCAGCTTCCTGGCCAAGAGGGACTATGGCTACACCTTC | CASSFLAKRDYGYTF | TRBJ1-2 | . | TRBV5-6 | few
TGCAGTGCTAGAGGGGGCAGCACTAGCAATCAGCCCCAGCATTTT | CSARGGSTSNQPQHF | TRBJ1-5 | . | TRBV20-1 | .
TGCAGCGTTGTCGGGACAGAGGGCGTCTACGAGCAGTACTTC | CSVVGTEGVYEQYF | TRBJ2-7 | TRBD1 | TRBV29-1 | few
TGTGCCAGCAGCTTGGGGGTGGGGAGGGCCGGAGATGAGCAGTTCTTC | CASSLGVGRAGDEQFF | TRBJ2-1 | TRBD2 | TRBV5-5 | few
TGCAGTGCTAGAGGAGCGAACACTGAAGCTTTCTTT | CSARGANTEAFF | TRBJ1-1 | . | TRBV20-1 | few
TGTGCCAGCAGCTCTCGTGGCAGGATCACTAATGAAAAACTGTTTTTT | CASSSRGRITNEKLFF | TRBJ1-4 | . | TRBV14 | few
TGTGCCAGCAGTGAGTCGGGAGGGGGTACCGGGGAGCTGTTTTTT | CASSESGGGTGELFF | TRBJ2-2 | TRBD2 | TRBV25-1 | few
TGTGCCAGCACCAAGATCCCGGATACGCAGTATTTT | CASTKIPDTQYF | TRBJ2-3 | . | TRBV6-2/TRBV6-3 | .
TGCAGTGTTCGGAGGAACACCGGGGAGCTGTTTTTT | CSVRRNTGELFF | TRBJ2-2 | . | TRBV20-1 | .
TGTGCCAGCAGTTACTCGGTCTCAGCGGGGGGGTCAGATACGCAGTATTTT | CASSYSVSAGGSDTQYF | TRBJ2-3 | TRBD2 | TRBV6-5 | few
TGCGCCAGCAGCTCCGACCTTATCCCCTCTGGAAACACCATATATTTT | CASSSDLIPSGNTIYF | TRBJ1-3 | . | TRBV5-1 | .
TGCAGTGCTAAAAAACGACAGATCACTGAAGCTTTCTTT | CSAKKRQITEAFF | TRBJ1-1 | . | TRBV20-1 | few
TGCGCCAGCGGAGGTCAGGGAGCCTACAATGAGCAGTTCTTC | CASGGQGAYNEQFF | TRBJ2-1 | . | TRBV5-1 | .
TGTGCCACCAGCAGAGATTCGGTCTCCTACAATGAGCAGTTCTTC | CATSRDSVSYNEQFF | TRBJ2-1 | . | TRBV15 | .
TGTGCCAGCAGCGTAACATCGGGGAGCGGCGAGCAGTACTTC | CASSVTSGSGEQYF | TRBJ2-7 | . | TRBV9 | few
TGTGCCAGCAGCCCCGAAACCTGGACTAGTCGGACCGGGGAGCTGTTTTTT | CASSPETWTSRTGELFF | TRBJ2-2 | TRBD2 | TRBV7-2 | .
TGTGCCGGGAGGAAGGGCGCTAGAGAAACCGGGGAGCTGTTTTTT | CAGRKGARETGELFF | TRBJ2-2 | . | TRBV2 | .
TGTGCCAGCACCATTAGCGGGACATACAATGAGCAGTTCTTC | CASTISGTYNEQFF | TRBJ2-1 | TRBD2 | TRBV12-3/TRBV12-4 | many
TGCGCCAGCAGCTCAACTCTTACAGGGGGAGGAGGCTACACCTTC | CASSSTLTGGGGYTF | TRBJ1-2 | TRBD1 | TRBV5-1 | few
TGCAGTGCAACAGGGGGACGGAGAGGCACTGAAGCTTTCTTT | CSATGGRRGTEAFF | TRBJ1-1 | TRBD1 | TRBV20-1 | few
TGTGCCAGCAGCCAAGATTCTCGGCCGGGACAGGGCTCTGGAAACACCATATATTTT | CASSQDSRPGQGSGNTIYF | TRBJ1-3 | TRBD1 | TRBV3-1 | .
TGCAGCGTTGGAGGCGTCAGTGAAGCTTTCTTT | CSVGGVSEAFF | TRBJ1-1 | . | TRBV29-1 | many
TGTGCCAGCAGTCCCCGTTCCGTAAACTATGGCTACACCTTC | CASSPRSVNYGYTF | TRBJ1-2 | . | TRBV6-1 | .
TGTGCCAGCAGTTACGAGGGAGCGGGTGGACCGTACAATGAGCAGTTCTTC | CASSYEGAGGPYNEQFF | TRBJ2-1 | . | TRBV6-5 | once
TGTGCCAGCAGTAGACGGGAAGAGCAGTACTTC | CASSRREEQYF | TRBJ2-7 | . | TRBV6-2/TRBV6-3 | .
TGCAGTGCTAGACAGGCCTACGAGCAGTACTTC | CSARQAYEQYF | TRBJ2-7 | . | TRBV20-1 | few
TGTGCCAGCAGCCGATCGGCCCAGGGGGGATATGAGCAGTTCTTC | CASSRSAQGGYEQFF | TRBJ2-1 | . | TRBV14 | few
TGTGCCATCAGTGAGGGCAACAGAAATGAGCAGTTCTTC | CAISEGNRNEQFF | TRBJ2-1 | . | TRBV10-3 | few
TGCAGCGCCGAACGGGGTGTTAACTATGGCTACACCTTC | CSAERGVNYGYTF | TRBJ1-2 | . | TRBV29-1 | .
TGCAGTGCTCCCCGGGACAGGGGATCCTACGAGCAGTACTTC | CSAPRDRGSYEQYF | TRBJ2-7 | TRBD1 | TRBV20-1 | .
TGTGCCAGCAGTTGGAGAATTCAAGAGACCCAGTACTTC | CASSWRIQETQYF | TRBJ2-5 | . | TRBV12-3/TRBV12-4 | many
TGTGCCAGCAGCGTAGAGGGAGGGGGGAGGTACGAGCAGTACTTC | CASSVEGGGRYEQYF | TRBJ2-7 | . | TRBV9 | few
TGTGCCAGCAGCTTAGTGGGAGGGTCTAACTACGAGCAGTACTTC | CASSLVGGSNYEQYF | TRBJ2-7 | TRBD2 | TRBV7-2 | .
TGTGCCAGCAGTTTACGCAGGTCCGACTCTGGAAACACCATATATTTT | CASSLRRSDSGNTIYF | TRBJ1-3 | . | TRBV12-3/TRBV12-4 | few
TGTGCTAGTGGCTTTGACAGGGGCTACGAGCAGTACTTC | CASGFDRGYEQYF | TRBJ2-7 | TRBD1 | TRBV12-5 | .
TGCGCCAGCAGTCAACGACAGGGGGTTGGCAATCTGCCCCAGCATTTT | CASSQRQGVGNLPQHF | TRBJ1-5 | TRBD1 | TRBV23-1 | .
TGCGCCAGCAGCCACGGATCGGGACCCGGGTTGAGGTATTTT | CASSHGSGPGLRYF | TRBJ2-3 | . | TRBV4-1 | many
TGTGCCAGCAGCCAGGGGCACTCCTATAATTCACCCCTCCACTTT | CASSQGHSYNSPLHF | TRBJ1-6 | . | TRBV3-1 | few
TGTGCCAGCAGCTTAAGTCTAGCGAATACCTACGAGCAGTACTTC | CASSLSLANTYEQYF | TRBJ2-7 | . | TRBV11-2 | many
TGCAGCGTTGTTAAGGACAGGGGTGTAGGAGCTGAAGCTTTCTTT | CSVVKDRGVGAEAFF | TRBJ1-1 | TRBD1 | TRBV29-1 | .
TGCAGTGGTGACAGAGGATTGAACACTGAAGCTTTCTTT | CSGDRGLNTEAFF | TRBJ1-1 | . | TRBV29-1 | many
TGTGCCACCAGTCCGGCAACCAGCTCCTACAATGAGCAGTTCTTC | CATSPATSSYNEQFF | TRBJ2-1 | . | TRBV24-1 | few
TGTGCCAGCGGATCGGACAGGAGGAACACTGAAGCTTTCTTT | CASGSDRRNTEAFF | TRBJ1-1 | TRBD1 | TRBV5-6 | few
TGTGCCAGCAGCCTAGGGACAGCCAGGACCCACGAGCAGTACTTC | CASSLGTARTHEQYF | TRBJ2-7 | TRBD1 | TRBV27 | few
TGCAGTGCTAGACGAGACAGGGGGACCAAGTCTGGAAACACCATATATTTT | CSARRDRGTKSGNTIYF | TRBJ1-3 | TRBD1 | TRBV20-1 | .
TGTGCCAGCAGCCAAGATTCATTGGGGCTGGCTTTCTTT | CASSQDSLGLAFF | TRBJ1-1 | . | TRBV3-1 | many
TGTGCCAGCAGCTTTCGAAGAGACGAGCAGTACTTC | CASSFRRDEQYF | TRBJ2-7 | . | TRBV7-8 | few
TGCGCCAGCAGCTTGGAGGGCCAGGGGGCGCGGGAGCAGTACTTC | CASSLEGQGAREQYF | TRBJ2-7 | TRBD1 | TRBV5-1 | .
TGCAGTGCTAGAGGCCCCACAGATACGCAGTATTTT | CSARGPTDTQYF | TRBJ2-3 | . | TRBV20-1 | few
TGCAGTGCTAGAGAGGATCTGTACCCCTACGAGCAGTACTTC | CSAREDLYPYEQYF | TRBJ2-7 | . | TRBV20-1 | few
TGCAGCGTCAAACAGGACTCGAACACCGGGGAGCTGTTTTTT | CSVKQDSNTGELFF | TRBJ2-2 | . | TRBV29-1 | few
TGTGCCAGCAGCCATAGGACAGGGTCAGATACGCAGTATTTT | CASSHRTGSDTQYF | TRBJ2-3 | TRBD1 | TRBV11-3 | few
TGTGCCACCAGTGACCCTTCGGACAGAACCTCATTCCCAGATACGCAGTATTTT | CATSDPSDRTSFPDTQYF | TRBJ2-3 | . | TRBV24-1 | .